One and the same sample provided the 21 T cell receptor beta chains below, sequenced in a study of T cell responses to AZD1222 COVID-19 vaccine. The data were produced by immunoSEQ multiplex PCR, yet TCRdb's version contains in-frame clones alone and is incomplete. The data show 150,000 to 180,000 clones, 90% to 95% seen once. The sequenced sample was peripheral blood, obtained 28 days after the second AZD1222 dose. These receptors originate from an adult who received the AZD1222 COVID-19 vaccine.

The chain uses TRBV5-1 and TRBJ2-2; 7 nucleotides line up with TRBD1. Trimming at V came to 4 bases and at J to 4 bases, leaving 7 bases not matched to a gene. Germline-derived CDR1 and CDR2 are SGHRS and YFSETQ. The length of the CDR3 is 15 residues. As DNA, the CDR3 is TGCGCCAGCAGCCGGTCGACAGGGAGCACCGGGGAGCTGTTTTTT. Encoded protein: CASSRSTGSTGELFF. Based on the CDR3 plus reference TRBV5-1 and TRBJ2-2, the full variable domain is KAGVTQTPRYLIKTRGQQVTLSCSPISGHRSVSWYQQTPGQGLQFLFEYFSETQRNKGNFPGRFSGRQFSNSRSEMNVSTLELGDSALYLCASSRSTGSTGELFFGEGSRLTVL.

V gene TRBV24-1 combines with J gene TRBJ2-1; weak D call: TRBD1 (5 bases). Trimming shortened V by 3 bases and J by 6 bases, and 20 bases separated the two germline ends. Germline-derived CDR1 and CDR2 are KGHDR and SFDVKD. The CDR3 is made up of 17 amino acids. CDR3 residues: CATSDGRAGSHINEQFF. The CDR3 nucleotides are TGTGCCACCAGTGATGGCCGGGCAGGGTCACACATCAATGAGCAGTTCTTC.

V and J are TRBV6-5 and TRBJ1-1; the D is unclear. Between the trimmed V and J ends, which lost 0 bases and 0 bases, there was a span of 11 bases. Germline CDR1 is MNHEY and CDR2 is SVGAGI. This CDR3 has 16 residues. The CDR3 reads CASSYSRFLLNTEAFF. The CDR3 nucleotides read TGTGCCAGCAGTTACTCCAGGTTCCTATTGAACACTGAAGCTTTCTTT.

The CDR3 region is CAWSVQGRVGTF. Here the CDR3 DNA reads TGTGCCTGGAGTGTACAAGGACGCGTGGGGACCTTC. The genes are TRBV30 and TRBJ1-2; D is unresolved. The CDR3 covers 12 residues. The V gene's germline CDR1 is GTSNPN and CDR2 SVGIG (reference sequence). Trimming pared 0 bases from V and 14 bases from J, leaving 16 bases between.

The chain joins TRBV5-1 to TRBJ2-7, with 10 bases fitting TRBD1. This CDR3 is 15 amino acids long. With 6 bases clipped from V and 3 bases from J, the junction kept 9 bases outside the gene matches. The V gene's germline CDR1 is SGHRS and CDR2 YFSETQ. Here the CDR3 DNA reads TGCGCCAGCACTCTCGGGACAGGGGCCTTCTACGAGCAGTACTTC. Amino acid sequence: CASTLGTGAFYEQYF.

The rearrangement uses TRBV6-1 and TRBJ1-1; D not resolved. The CDR3 is 13 amino acids. Trimming removed 2 bases from V and 1 base from J, with 5 bases in between. The germline V gene encodes CDR1 MNHNS and CDR2 SASEGT. The CDR3 nucleotides are TGTGCCAGCAGTGAACTAGAGAACACTGAAGCTTTCTTT. Amino acids: CASSELENTEAFF.

The CDR3 reads CASSFSPRGRDTQYF. The CDR3 region has the DNA TGTGCCAGCAGCTTTTCGCCCAGGGGCAGGGATACGCAGTATTTT. The chain couples TRBV7-9 to TRBJ2-3; weak D call: TRBD1 (6 bases). In germline, CDR1 is SEHNR, CDR2 FQNEAQ (reference sequence). This CDR3 is built from 15 residues. Trimming shortened V by 3 bases and J by 6 bases, and 16 bases separated the two germline ends.

This chain connects TRBV5-1 to TRBJ2-5; D is possibly TRBD1 (5 bases). Trimming took 0 bases from V and 7 from J, leaving 13 bases between them. The CDR3 covers 14 residues. From germline, CDR1 is SGHRS and CDR2 YFSETQ. The CDR3 DNA follows: TGCGCCAGCAGCTTGGCCTGGGGCCTCAGGACCCAGTACTTC. This codes for CASSLAWGLRTQYF.

The gene calls are TRBV7-8 and TRBJ2-1; 12 bases line up with TRBD2. The CDR3 covers 15 residues. Germline CDR1 SGHVS, CDR2 FQNEAQ. V was clipped by 5 bases and J by 8 bases; unmatched bases: 7. The CDR3 DNA reads as TGTGCCAGCAGCAAGCGACTAGCGGGAGATGATGAGCAGTTCTTC. Translation: CASSKRLAGDDEQFF.

The V call is TRBV2, the J call TRBJ2-7; unclear D gene. The CDR3 length is 12 residues. The V gene lost 4 bases and the J gene lost 11 bases, with 15 bases spanning the gap. CDR1 and CDR2 from the germline V gene are SNHLY and FYNNEI. CDR3 coding DNA: TGTGCCAGCAGTGTGACCCTCCCGAACAAGTACTTC. This translates into CASSVTLPNKYF. The full variable domain, its missing parts supplied by reference TRBV2 and TRBJ2-7, is EPEVTQTPSHQVTQMGQEVILRCVPISNHLYFYWYRQILGQKVEFLVSFYNNEISEKSEIFDDQFSVERPDGSNFTLKIRSTKLEDSAMYFCASSVTLPNKYFGPGTRLTVT.

J is TRBJ2-7 and V is TRBV7-8; tentatively, D is TRBD1 or TRBD2 (6 bases each). Germline V gene lookup returns CDR1 SGHVS and CDR2 FQNEAQ. V was pared by 4 bases and J by 1 base, with 32 bases between. CDR3 length: 21 residues. The CDR3 loop is CASSWAKLTQLNRGPSYEQYF. The CDR3 DNA is TGTGCCAGCAGCTGGGCCAAATTAACCCAGCTCAATCGGGGGCCTTCCTACGAGCAGTACTTC. The full variable domain, with the rest looked up from reference TRBV7-8 and TRBJ2-7, is GAGVSQSPRYKVAKRGQDVALRCDPISGHVSLFWYQQALGQGPEFLTYFQNEAQLDKSGLPSDRFFAERPEGSVSTLKIQRTQQEDSAVYLCASSWAKLTQLNRGPSYEQYFGPGTRLTVT.

The chain has TRBV7-9 and TRBJ2-1; TRBD1 matches 9 bases. Trimming at V came to 1 base and at J to 7 bases, leaving 11 bases not matched to a gene. The CDR3 contains 17 residues. Germline V gene sequence: CDR1 SEHNR, CDR2 FQNEAQ (reference sequence). CDR3 loop: CASSLGYRDRDSNEQFF. CDR3 sequence (DNA): TGTGCCAGCAGCTTAGGGTACCGGGACAGGGACTCGAATGAGCAGTTCTTC.

The chain combines TRBV5-4 with TRBJ2-1; the D is unclear. Germline values: CDR1 SGHNT, CDR2 YYREEE (reference sequence). The CDR3 totals 13 residues. Deletions cut 1 base from V and 6 bases from J, with 8 bases between. CDR3 residues: CASSLWQINEQFF. The CDR3 DNA is TGTGCCAGCAGCTTGTGGCAGATCAATGAGCAGTTCTTC.

The chain links TRBV14 to TRBJ1-1; the D gene is possibly TRBD1 (6 bases). V was cut by 4 bases and J by 2 bases, with 11 bases left in between. The CDR3 loop spans 14 amino acids. Germline CDR1 is SGHDN and CDR2 is FVKESK. The DNA for the CDR3 is TGTGCCAGCAGCCTCCCGGGGACAAACACTGAAGCTTTCTTT. This translates into CASSLPGTNTEAFF.

This clone has a single count. The V call is TRBV6-6, the J call TRBJ1-2; TRBD1 matches at 7 bases. Germline-derived CDR1 and CDR2 are MNHNY and SVGAGI (reference sequence). Trimming at V came to 6 bases and at J to 4 bases, leaving 11 bases not matched to a gene. This CDR3 contains 15 residues. CDR3 sequence (DNA): TGTGCCAGCAGACCGACAGGGACTAGCCTCTATGGCTACACCTTC. Residues: CASRPTGTSLYGYTF.

The genes are TRBV27 and TRBJ1-1; a possible D gene is TRBD1 (5 bases). V lost 5 bases and J lost 7, with 17 bases in between. Germline lookup yields CDR1 MNHEY and CDR2 SMNVEV (reference sequence). The CDR3 loop spans 14 amino acids. The CDR3 DNA reads as TGTGCCAGCAGTCCCTCTCCGGGACTTCTTGAAGCTTTCTTT. This translates into CASSPSPGLLEAFF.

In nucleotides, the CDR3 is TGTGCCAGCAGCTTAGGGAGAGGGCAGAGAAGCAATCAGCCCCAGCATTTT. It specifies CASSLGRGQRSNQPQHF. The chain employs TRBV7-9 and TRBJ1-5; D gene uncertain. CDR3 length equals 17 residues. The V end lost 1 base, the J end lost 1 base, and 14 bases lay between the germline ends. Germline CDR1 and CDR2: SEHNR and FQNEAQ (reference sequence). Combining the CDR3 with reference TRBV7-9 and TRBJ1-5 gives the whole variable domain DTGVSQNPRHKITKRGQNVTFRCDPISEHNRLYWYRQTLGQGPEFLTYFQNEAQLEKSRLLSDRFSAERPKGSFSTLEIQRTEQGDSAMYLCASSLGRGQRSNQPQHFGDGTRLSIL.

The V and J genes are TRBV7-2 and TRBJ2-7; 7 nucleotides agree with TRBD2. This CDR3 contains 14 residues. With 3 bases clipped from V and 0 bases from J, the junction kept 2 bases outside the gene matches. CDR1 and CDR2 from the germline V gene are SGHTA and FQGNSA. CDR3 sequence: CASSFLAGSYEQYF. The CDR3 DNA follows: TGTGCCAGCAGCTTCTTAGCGGGCTCCTACGAGCAGTACTTC.

This rearrangement joins TRBV19 to TRBJ1-1; D possibly corresponds to TRBD1 (6 bases). Trimming stripped 5 bases from V and 6 bases from J, with 16 bases between. The germline V gene encodes CDR1 LNHDA and CDR2 SQIVND (reference sequence). CDR3 size: 14 residues. CDR3 sequence reads: CASSPERGGAEAFF. CDR3 bases: TGTGCCAGTAGTCCCGAACGCGGGGGCGCTGAAGCTTTCTTT.

The chain uses TRBV5-1 and TRBJ2-7; TRBD2 matches at 11 bases. The V gene's germline CDR1 is SGHRS and CDR2 YFSETQ. The CDR3 spans 14 residues. V dropped 5 bases and J dropped 0; count of bases not matched to a gene: 1. The CDR3 spells CASRTSGSSYEQYF. CDR3 DNA sequence: TGCGCCAGCAGAACTAGCGGGAGCTCCTACGAGCAGTACTTC.

The J gene is TRBJ2-5, the V gene TRBV19; 8 bases line up with TRBD2. The germline V gene has CDR1 LNHDA and CDR2 SQIVND (reference sequence). This CDR3 region has 15 residues. With V trimmed by 7 bases and J by 5 bases, 12 bases remained unmatched. The DNA of the CDR3 is TGTGCCAGTAACGAGCGGGGGAGCCCCTGGGAGACCCAGTACTTC. Translation gives CASNERGSPWETQYF.